The TCR beta chain described here comes from a study of monozygotic twins with cystic fibrosis. A word on this clone: The antigen is not known.

The table came from immunoSEQ multiplex PCR; TCRdb's copy has only in-frame clones and leaves some out. This table holds 9,000 or so clones, over 98% found once. The ends were cut back, 4 bases at V and 0 bases at J, with 13 bases in the middle. CDR3 length: 15 amino acids. Germline loops: CDR1 MDHEN, CDR2 SYDVKM. Points from the study as a whole: Monozygotic CF twins shared more identical nucleotide clonotypes than unrelated patients. In this small cohort, shared CDR3 numbers showed no association with age, concordance or disease severity. The repertoire was suggested to be naive-dominated, clonality median approximately 0.0093.

The TCR was taken from a girl aged 2-10 years with cystic fibrosis. Sequenced material: blood. The chain joins TRBV28 to TRBJ2-7, with D possibly TRBD1 on 6 matching bases. The CDR3 region has the DNA TGTGCCAGCAGTTCCCCAGGGGCCCTCTCCTACGAGCAGTACTTC. Translation: CASSSPGALSYEQYF. Full variable domain (outside the CDR3, taken from reference TRBV28 and TRBJ2-7): DVKVTQSSRYLVKRTGEKVFLECVQDMDHENMFWYRQDPGLGLRLIYFSYDVKMKEKGDIPEGYSVSREKKERFSLILESASTNQTSMYLCASSSPGALSYEQYFGPGTRLTVT.